These 20 T cell receptor beta chains originate from one sample sequenced in a study of blood T cell repertoires in COVID-19. Here immunoSEQ multiplex PCR was the method, and the copy in TCRdb shows in-frame clones only, minus some. The table includes about 230,000 clones, approximately 87% detected once. Input material: peripheral blood. The receptors were sampled from a woman between 70 and 85 years old with active or convalescent COVID-19.

This rearrangement joins TRBV28 to TRBJ1-2; TRBD1 might be the D (6 bases). Deletions cut 4 bases from V and 4 bases from J, with 13 bases between. This CDR3 has 14 residues. The germline CDR1 and CDR2 sequences are MDHEN and SYDVKM. The CDR3: CASSSEGGGYGYTF. CDR3 DNA sequence: TGTGCCAGCAGTTCTGAGGGGGGGGGCTATGGCTACACCTTC.

The DNA for the CDR3 is TGTGCCAGCAGCCCCGGGACTAGCGGGGGGGCCAGAGAGACCCAGTACTTC. This translates into CASSPGTSGGARETQYF. The chain recombines TRBV7-2 with TRBJ2-5, with 16 nucleotides matching TRBD2. The germline V gene encodes CDR1 SGHTA and CDR2 FQGNSA. This CDR3 spans 17 amino acids. Unmatched junction bases numbered 7, after V lost 5 bases and J lost 4 bases.

The chain links TRBV3-1 (or the pseudogene TRBV3-2) to TRBJ1-2; 8 bases are shared with TRBD1. The germline gives CDR1 LGHDT, CDR2 YNNKEL (reference sequence). This CDR3 has 14 residues. V was clipped by 3 bases and J by 4 bases; unmatched bases: 4. The CDR3 loop is CASSHRTGSYGYTF. In nucleotides, the CDR3 is TGTGCCAGCAGCCACAGGACAGGGAGCTATGGCTACACCTTC.

The chain links TRBV5-1 to TRBJ2-5; 12 nucleotides agree with TRBD2. The germline CDR1 and CDR2 sequences are SGHRS and YFSETQ. CDR3 size: 16 residues. V dropped 0 bases and J dropped 5; count of bases not matched to a gene: 5. The CDR3 loop reads CASSLVASGGAETQYF. Written as DNA, the CDR3 is TGCGCCAGCAGCTTGGTTGCTAGCGGGGGGGCCGAGACCCAGTACTTC.

This clone was counted a few times. The genes are TRBV9 and TRBJ1-1, with D hard to call. V was trimmed by 6 bases and J by 3 bases, leaving 18 bases between them. The CDR3 totals 15 residues. Germline values: CDR1 SGDLS, CDR2 YYNGEE. Here the CDR3 reads CASTPVGVGDTEAFF. CDR3 coding DNA: TGTGCCAGCACCCCCGTAGGCGTCGGGGACACTGAAGCTTTCTTT.

Only one count was recorded for this clone. The sample has other DNA sequences that encode this CDR3 too. CDR3 loop: CASSFTGDTEAFF. DNA of the CDR3: TGTGCCAGCAGCTTTACAGGGGATACTGAAGCTTTCTTT. The rearrangement links TRBV7-9 to TRBJ1-1; 7 bases agree with TRBD1. This CDR3 contains 13 residues. Germline V gene lookup returns CDR1 SEHNR and CDR2 FQNEAQ (reference sequence). J lost 5 bases, V lost 3 bases, and 3 bases had no gene match.

This sequence joins TRBV7-9 and TRBJ2-7; the match to TRBD2 covers 8 bases. J gave up 3 bases and V 5 bases, and 6 bases lay outside the gene matches. CDR1 SEHNR and CDR2 FQNEAQ come from the germline V gene (reference sequence). The CDR3 loop spans 14 amino acids. The CDR3 bases are TGTGCCAGCAGCCCACCCGGGACTAGCTACGAGCAGTACTTC. Residues: CASSPPGTSYEQYF.

V and J are TRBV19 and TRBJ1-2; D unresolved. The CDR3 has 15 residues. The ends were cut back, 5 bases at V and 4 bases at J, with 17 bases in the middle. Germline values: CDR1 LNHDA, CDR2 SQIVND (reference sequence). CDR3 nucleotides: TGTGCCAGTAGTTTACAGAATACTGGGAGCTATGGCTACACCTTC. Translation gives CASSLQNTGSYGYTF.

The chain combines TRBV4-1 with TRBJ2-7; TRBD2 matches at 9 bases. This CDR3 is 18 amino acids long. CDR1 is MGHRA, CDR2 YSYEKL, per germline. V gave up 1 base and J gave up 2 bases; unmatched junction bases: 12. The chain's CDR3 is CASSQAPFPGLAAYEQYF. The CDR3 DNA follows: TGCGCCAGCAGCCAAGCCCCATTCCCGGGACTAGCAGCCTACGAGCAGTACTTC.

This clone was counted between two and nine times. The rearrangement joins TRBV19 to TRBJ2-3, with TRBD1 as a possible D gene (6 bases). V gave up 6 bases and J gave up 4 bases, with 26 bases separating them. The CDR3 spans 18 residues. Germline V gene sequence: CDR1 LNHDA, CDR2 SQIVND (reference sequence). The CDR3 nucleotides are TGTGCCAGTAGATCAGTATCGGGCATAACTGGGGGCGCAGATACGCAGTATTTT. As protein: CASRSVSGITGGADTQYF. Full variable domain (remainder filled in from reference TRBV19 and TRBJ2-3): DGGITQSPKYLFRKEGQNVTLSCEQNLNHDAMYWYRQDPGQGLRLIYYSQIVNDFQKGDIAEGYSVSREKKESFPLTVTSAQKNPTAFYLCASRSVSGITGGADTQYFGPGTRLTVL.

The CDR3 coding sequence is TGCGCCAGCAGCGTGGGACAGGGGTTTGGTGAAGCTTTCTTT. Protein sequence: CASSVGQGFGEAFF. J is TRBJ1-1 and V is TRBV5-1; TRBD1 agrees at 10 bases. Germline lookup yields CDR1 SGHRS and CDR2 YFSETQ. J gave up 7 bases and V 4 bases, and 7 bases lay outside the gene matches. This CDR3 is built from 14 residues.

The chain carries TRBV28 and TRBJ1-1; no firm D call. This CDR3 region has 12 residues. Per the germline V gene, CDR1 is MDHEN and CDR2 is SYDVKM. Trimming stripped 8 bases from V and 6 bases from J, with 13 bases between. The CDR3 reads CASSRKAAEAFF. The CDR3 DNA sequence: TGTGCCAGCTCCCGCAAAGCTGCTGAAGCTTTCTTT.

The V call is TRBV7-8, the J call TRBJ2-1, with 7 bases matching TRBD2. Trimming at V came to 5 bases and at J to 4 bases, leaving 5 bases not matched to a gene. Germline V gene lookup returns CDR1 SGHVS and CDR2 FQNEAQ. This CDR3 contains 14 residues. Here the CDR3 reads CASSPGLEYNEQFF. The CDR3, as DNA: TGTGCCAGCAGCCCTGGACTAGAATACAATGAGCAGTTCTTC.

This chain connects TRBV3-1 (or the pseudogene TRBV3-2) to TRBJ1-3, with TRBD1 matching over 8 bases. Germline V CDR1 and CDR2: LGHDT, YNNKEL (reference sequence). This CDR3 is 18 amino acids long. J lost 0 bases, V lost 0 bases, and 7 bases had no gene match. For the CDR3, the DNA is TGTGCCAGCAGCCAAGATGGGACAGGCCAATACTCTGGAAACACCATATATTTT. Translation gives CASSQDGTGQYSGNTIYF.

The chain links TRBV7-2 to TRBJ2-7; 7 nucleotides agree with TRBD1. Losses at the gene ends were 2 bases for V and 2 bases for J; bases not matched to a gene: 3. This CDR3 spans 14 amino acids. In germline, CDR1 is SGHTA, CDR2 FQGNSA. CDR3 sequence reads: CASSLQGVPYEQYF. The CDR3 nucleotides read TGTGCCAGCAGCTTACAGGGGGTCCCCTACGAGCAGTACTTC. The whole variable domain, remainder taken from reference TRBV7-2 and TRBJ2-7, is GAGVSQSPSNKVTEKGKDVELRCDPISGHTALYWYRQSLGQGLEFLIYFQGNSAPDKSGLPSDRFSAERTGGSVSTLTIQRTQQEDSAVYLCASSLQGVPYEQYFGPGTRLTVT.

The DNA for the CDR3 is TGTGCCAGCAGCCGATCCGGAGCGACGGGTGAAGCTTTCTTT. This sequence encodes CASSRSGATGEAFF. The genes are TRBV7-8 and TRBJ1-1; D uncertain. The CDR3 totals 14 residues. Between the trimmed V and J ends, which lost 5 bases and 7 bases, there was a span of 17 bases. Germline assignment: CDR1 SGHVS and CDR2 FQNEAQ.

In DNA, the CDR3 is TGTGCCAGCTCACCAATTGATGGGCATGGCTACACCTTC. Translated: CASSPIDGHGYTF. The chain couples TRBV18 to TRBJ1-2; D is unclear. V gave up 2 bases and J gave up 6 bases, with 10 bases separating them. From germline, CDR1 is KGHSH and CDR2 LQKENI. This CDR3 region has 13 residues.

This clone appeared a single time. This rearrangement joins TRBV5-4 to TRBJ1-2; 12 nucleotides match TRBD1. The germline V gene encodes CDR1 SGHNT and CDR2 YYREEE (reference sequence). With V trimmed by 6 bases and J by 2 bases, 20 bases remained unmatched. CDR3 length: 20 residues. In DNA form, the CDR3 reads TGTGCCAGCACCTCGGGGGTCACCGGGACAGGGGGCGCGACGAACTATGGCTACACCTTC. Translation gives CASTSGVTGTGGATNYGYTF.

The J gene is TRBJ1-4, the V gene TRBV2; D gene unclear. The germline gives CDR1 SNHLY, CDR2 FYNNEI. V was trimmed by 3 bases and J by 3 bases, leaving 11 bases between them. This CDR3 spans 15 amino acids. This CDR3 is CASSEVVTSNEKLFF. CDR3 sequence (DNA): TGTGCCAGCAGTGAGGTAGTTACCTCTAATGAAAAACTGTTTTTT.

The chain couples TRBV5-1 to TRBJ1-2; TRBD1 aligns across 7 bases. Looked up from germline, CDR1 is SGHRS and CDR2 is YFSETQ. The CDR3 sequence is 14 residues long. V was pared by 4 bases and J by 4 bases, with 7 bases of the junction left unmatched. The CDR3 protein is CASSPGQDRYGYTF. CDR3 coding DNA: TGCGCCAGCAGCCCTGGACAGGATCGCTATGGCTACACCTTC.